This TCR beta chain was recorded in a study of early T cells in non-severe SARS-CoV-2 infection. On the study more broadly: Unsorted whole-blood RNA was sequenced in bulk, leaving chains unpaired. Study results and limitations: VDJdb matching, biased toward anti-spike CD8 responses, missed private and CD4 specificities.

Individual cDNA molecules received unique molecular identifiers during library preparation. TCRdb independently ran MiXCR on the 5' RACE reads; one entry per CDR3 protein. The profile shows some 85,000 distinct CDR3 sequences, roughly an eighth of them singletons. This clonotype has more than one count but fewer than ten. The antigen is unknown. Sequences were obtained from whole blood. The clonotype was recovered from an adult who was a healthcare worker with PCR-confirmed SARS-CoV-2 infection or an uninfected control (not recorded which).

This chain's CDR3 is CASSLAQRGYEQYF. In DNA, the CDR3 is TGCGCCAGCAGCTTGGCCCAGCGAGGCTACGAGCAGTACTTC. The chain carries TRBV5-1 and TRBJ2-7; no reliable D call. The germline CDR1 and CDR2 sequences are SGHRS and YFSETQ. This CDR3 has 14 amino acids. The V and J ends lost 0 bases and 3 bases respectively, with 10 bases between them.